A single sample is the source of the 21 T cell receptor beta chains below, sequenced in a study of T cell clonality in common variable immunodeficiency. TCRdb keeps only in-frame clones here, not all; method: immunoSEQ multiplex PCR. This set yields tens of thousands of clones and no singletons; the top ten hold 2.1%. The sequencing sample was made of peripheral blood mononuclear cells. These receptors originate from a person aged 18 to 70 in good health.

This clone was seen ten or more times. Read coverage stops 3 residues before the CDR3 terminus; the germline J gene supplies the remainder. The chain recombines TRBV5-6 with TRBJ2-7; 13 nucleotides match TRBD2. Per the germline V gene, CDR1 is SGHDT and CDR2 is YYEEEE. J lost 5 bases, V lost 5 bases, and 7 bases had no gene match. This CDR3 contains 15 residues. Here the CDR3 reads CASRLRLAGGDEQYF. The CDR3 DNA, read in part, is TGTGCCAGCAGGTTAAGACTAGCGGGAGGTGACGAG.

This clone has at least ten counts. Coverage ceases 3 residues before the CDR3 finishes, and the germline J gene fills in the end. The chain recombines TRBV6-1 with TRBJ2-5; D not resolved. Germline CDR1 MNHNS, CDR2 SASEGT. Trimming cost V 1 base and J 4 bases, with 13 bases left between them. The CDR3 is 15 residues long. The sequenced CDR3 bases are TGTGCCAGCAGTGAAGAACTTACATCGGGAGAGACC. This translates into CASSEELTSGET. The complete CDR3 sequence is CASSEELTSGETQYF.

The table lists this clone with many counts. The read finishes 3 residues shy of the CDR3 end, and the germline J gene is used to complete it. The chain joins TRBV6-1 to TRBJ1-3; 8 bases line up with TRBD1. Germline V CDR1 and CDR2: MNHNS, SASEGT. The length of the CDR3 is 16 residues. The junction had 7 bases not matched to a gene; V was cut back by 4 bases and J by 2 bases. The DNA read from the CDR3 is TGTGCCAGCAGTGTTACAGGGGGTTCTGCTGGAAACACC. This sequence encodes CASSVTGGSAGNT. The full CDR3 protein is CASSVTGGSAGNTIYF.

In its sample, this clone was seen many times. The sequenced fragment ends 3 residues before the CDR3 boundary, so the rest is inferred from the germline J gene. The chain employs TRBV5-1 and TRBJ2-4, with D unclear. Trimming stripped 0 bases from V and 5 bases from J, with 6 bases between. This CDR3 is built from 13 residues. Germline CDR1 is SGHRS and CDR2 is YFSETQ. The CDR3: CASSLGLENIQYF. The covered CDR3 bases are TGCGCCAGCAGCTTGGGGCTGGAAAACATT.

This clone was seen many times. Read data end 3 residues before the CDR3 end; the end is taken from the germline J gene. This chain joins TRBV6-1 and TRBJ1-1; 8 bases align to TRBD1. This CDR3 has 15 amino acids. The V and J ends lost 4 bases and 1 base, in that order; junction bases with no gene match: 5. Germline lookup yields CDR1 MNHNS and CDR2 SASEGT. Incomplete CDR3 DNA: TGTGCCAGCAGTGTCGACAGGGGTGCGAACACTGAA. Protein: CASSVDRGANTE. The CDR3 as a whole reads CASSVDRGANTEAFF.

This clone came up many times. The observed sequence ends 3 residues before the CDR3 terminus, with the missing tail filled in from the germline J gene. The J gene is TRBJ2-2, the V gene TRBV18; 10 positions match TRBD1. The J segment lost 7 bases and the V segment lost 6 bases, leaving 8 bases of the junction unmatched. CDR1 is KGHSH, CDR2 LQKENI, per germline. This CDR3 spans 15 amino acids. The CDR3 here is CASSGDRGAGGELFF. The CDR3 bases that were read are TGTGCCAGCTCCGGGGACAGGGGCGCAGGCGGGGAG.

This clone has at least ten counts. The read falls 3 residues short of the CDR3 end, and the missing part is taken from the germline J gene. The chain carries TRBV20-1 and TRBJ2-5; D not resolved. The CDR3 totals 14 residues. In germline, CDR1 is DFQATT, CDR2 SNEGSKA (reference sequence). The V end lost 1 base, the J end lost 5 bases, and 14 bases lay between the germline ends. The sequenced CDR3 bases are TGCAGTGCTAGAGGATTCCAGGCAACTGAGACC. It yields the protein CSARGFQATET. In full, the CDR3 is CSARGFQATETQYF.

This clone was seen ten or more times. With the read ending 3 residues before the CDR3 end, the germline J gene is used to fill in that end. The J gene is TRBJ2-2, the V gene TRBV30; possible D gene TRBD2, 5 bases. The CDR3 covers 14 residues. Germline V gene data show CDR1 as GTSNPN and CDR2 as SVGIG (reference sequence). Trimming shortened V by 0 bases and J by 6 bases, and 11 bases separated the two germline ends. The CDR3 spells CAWSVPGIPGELFF. The sequenced CDR3 bases are TGTGCCTGGAGTGTACCGGGGATCCCCGGGGAG.

In this sample, this clone turned up many times. The read halts 3 residues ahead of the CDR3 end, with the missing end drawn from the germline J gene. The chain has TRBV13 and TRBJ1-1; D is uncertain. This CDR3 is built from 15 residues. Germline CDR1 and CDR2: PRHDT and FYEKMQ (reference sequence). V was pared by 1 base and J by 1 base, with 10 bases between. The CDR3 bases that were read are TGTGCCAGCAGCTTAGTCCGAGCTGGGAACACTGAA. Amino acids: CASSLVRAGNTE. The entire CDR3 protein reads CASSLVRAGNTEAFF.

This clone was observed at least ten times. The CDR3 extends 3 residues past the end of the read, so its final part is completed from the germline J gene. The rearrangement links TRBV5-6 to TRBJ2-5, with TRBD2 as a possible D gene (6 bases). This CDR3 is built from 14 residues. The V end lost 1 base, the J end lost 1 base, and 8 bases lay between the germline ends. The germline CDR1 and CDR2 sequences are SGHDT and YYEEEE. CDR3 DNA (partial): TGTGCCAGCAGCTTGAGCGGGTTCCAAGAGACC. Translating gives CASSLSGFQET. The entire CDR3 protein reads CASSLSGFQETQYF.

This clone appeared many times. The CDR3 end lies 3 residues beyond the end of the read and is filled in from the germline J gene. The V call is TRBV29-1, the J call TRBJ2-5, with a possible D match to TRBD2 (6 bases). Between the trimmed V and J ends, which lost 5 bases and 4 bases, there was a span of 14 bases. Germline values: CDR1 SQVTM, CDR2 ANQGSEA. The CDR3 runs 13 residues. The DNA read from the CDR3 is TGCAGCGTTCGGGGATTGGGGGGAGAGACC. It specifies CSVRGLGGET. The whole CDR3 protein is CSVRGLGGETQYF.

This clone appeared many times. The CDR3 extends 3 residues past the end of the read, so its final part is completed from the germline J gene. The chain employs TRBV20-1 and TRBJ2-7; the match to TRBD2 covers 10 bases. The V gene's germline CDR1 is DFQATT and CDR2 SNEGSKA (reference sequence). This CDR3 contains 13 residues. The trim removed 8 bases at V and 5 bases at J, leaving 9 bases unmatched. The CDR3 here is CSTSLAGVNEQYF. The sequenced part of the CDR3 DNA is TGCAGTACGTCCCTAGCGGGAGTGAACGAG.

This clone was recorded at least ten times. The missing CDR3 end, 3 residues past where the read stops, is filled in from the germline J gene. The rearrangement joins TRBV5-1 to TRBJ1-1; 11 bases agree with TRBD1. CDR3 length: 15 amino acids. CDR1 and CDR2 from the germline V gene are SGHRS and YFSETQ. The trim removed 4 bases at V and 0 bases at J, leaving 2 bases unmatched. The CDR3 protein is CASSGTGGVNTEAFF. Incomplete CDR3 DNA: TGCGCCAGCAGCGGGACAGGGGGTGTGAACACTGAA.

As to this clone: The read falls 3 residues short of the CDR3 end, and the missing part is taken from the germline J gene. The chain links TRBV5-6 to TRBJ2-7, with TRBD1 matching over 7 bases. The CDR3 runs 15 residues. Germline lookup yields CDR1 SGHDT and CDR2 YYEEEE. After removal of 0 bases from V and 2 bases from J, the junction contained 5 bases not matched to a gene. Here the CDR3 reads CASSLGSGTAYEQYF. The DNA read from the CDR3 is TGTGCCAGCAGCTTGGGGTCCGGGACAGCCTACGAG.

This clone was seen repeatedly, ten times or more. The CDR3 end lies 3 residues beyond the end of the read and is filled in from the germline J gene. The chain links TRBV16 to TRBJ1-5; no reliable D call. Germline V gene sequence: CDR1 KGHSY, CDR2 FQNENV. This CDR3 contains 14 residues. The V end was cut by 5 bases, the J end by 2 bases, with 10 bases between. The CDR3 sequence: CASSVGSGNQPQHF. CDR3 DNA, as far as it was read: TGTGCCAGCAGCGTAGGGTCCGGCAATCAGCCC.

This clone was seen at least ten times. CDR3 bases read: TGTGCCAGCAGCTTTTCTCCTACTGGC. Protein sequence: CASSFSPTG. The CDR3 in full is CASSFSPTGYTF. The J gene is TRBJ1-2, the V gene TRBV7-2; D gene unclear. The read gets to within 3 residues of the CDR3 end, and the germline J gene fills in the rest. The CDR3 spans 12 residues. Trimming removed 3 bases from V and 7 bases from J, with 9 bases in between. CDR1 is SGHTA, CDR2 FQGNSA, per germline.

The table lists this clone with many counts. The read ends 3 residues before the CDR3 terminus; that terminus is restored from the germline J gene. The chain has TRBV7-3 and TRBJ2-7; 7 nucleotides match TRBD2. This CDR3 is 14 amino acids long. The J segment lost 0 bases and the V segment lost 1 base, leaving 0 bases of the junction unmatched. CDR1 is SGHTA, CDR2 FQGTGA, per germline. CDR3 amino acids: CASSLSGSSYEQYF. The CDR3 bases that were read are TGTGCCAGCAGCTTAAGCGGGAGCTCCTACGAG.

This clone was picked up many times. The missing CDR3 end, 3 residues past where the read stops, is filled in from the germline J gene. The genes are TRBV19 and TRBJ1-1; 8 bases map to TRBD1. Germline V gene sequence: CDR1 LNHDA, CDR2 SQIVND (reference sequence). J gave up 1 base and V 6 bases, and 4 bases lay outside the gene matches. The CDR3 totals 14 residues. The CDR3 sequence is CASRGTGPNTEAFF. The covered CDR3 bases are TGTGCCAGTAGAGGGACAGGCCCGAACACTGAA. Complete variable domain (other parts from reference TRBV19 and TRBJ1-1): DGGITQSPKYLFRKEGQNVTLSCEQNLNHDAMYWYRQDPGQGLRLIYYSQIVNDFQKGDIAEGYSVSREKKESFPLTVTSAQKNPTAFYLCASRGTGPNTEAFFGQGTRLTVV.

This clone has ten or more counts. The CDR3 is cut off 3 residues early in the read; its end comes from the germline J gene. The V call is TRBV30, the J call TRBJ2-3, with D tentatively TRBD2 (6 bases). The CDR3 extends over 14 amino acids. Germline V lookup: CDR1 GTSNPN, CDR2 SVGIG (reference sequence). The V end lost 0 bases, the J end lost 2 bases, and 9 bases lay between the germline ends. CDR3 DNA, as far as it was read: TGTGCCTGGAGTGTCGGGGGTGACACAGATACG. It translates to CAWSVGGDTDT. The CDR3 in full is CAWSVGGDTDTQYF.

The table lists this clone with many counts. The read ends 3 residues shy of where the CDR3 ends; the end is completed using the germline J gene. The chain combines TRBV7-7 with TRBJ2-1; possibly TRBD2 for D (5 bases). Germline lookup yields CDR1 SSHAT and CDR2 FNYEAQ (reference sequence). The CDR3 totals 13 residues. V was clipped by 2 bases and J by 5 bases, with 7 bases between them. This chain's CDR3 is CASSLLANNEQFF. The CDR3 DNA, read in part, is TGTGCCAGCAGCTTACTAGCAAACAATGAG.

The table lists this clone with many counts. The junction departs from germline at one end; a sequencing error may be responsible. The read ends 3 residues shy of where the CDR3 ends; the end is completed using the germline J gene. The chain is built from TRBV4-2 and TRBJ1-6; the match to TRBD1 covers 9 bases. CDR1 and CDR2 from the germline V gene are LGHNA and YNFKEQ. This CDR3 is 16 amino acids long. The covered CDR3 bases are TGCGCCAGCAGAGGACAGGGGAGCTCCTATAATTCACCC. This codes for CASRGQGSSYNSP. The full-length CDR3 reads as CASRGQGSSYNSPLHF.